This T cell receptor (beta chain) was recovered during a study of T cells in Graves' hyperthyroidism and ophthalmopathy. Under 3 months was the duration of disease in ophthalmopathy patients, who also had a Clinical Activity Score of at least 3 and a NOSPECS grade of at least 4. Used for diagnoses were clinical symptoms, serum thyroxine and TRAb, thyroid ultrasound and orbital computed tomography. Many counts were recorded for this clonotype. No antigen is known for it. The CDR3 contains 18 residues. Germline V CDR1 and CDR2: SGHTA, FQGNSA. Losses at the gene ends were 5 bases for V and 0 bases for J; bases not matched to a gene: 10. Points from the study as a whole: Blood shared most expanded thyroid clonotypes above 0.001.

Researchers took RNA transcripts and amplified the TCR beta CDR3 regions from them. HTBI primers were used for first-round RT-PCR of the TCR CDR3. From the multiplex PCR reads, TCRdb called clonotypes with MiXCR, one entry per CDR3 protein. Here the sample spans about 400,000 distinct CDR3 sequences, roughly 14% being singletons. The J gene is TRBJ2-3, the V gene TRBV7-2; 11 bases are a match to TRBD2. The TCR originated in a man aged 18 to 35 with Graves' ophthalmopathy. The sequenced material came from blood. CDR3 residues: CASSIRLAGGLSTDTQYF. The CDR3 nucleotides are TGTGCCAGCAGCATCCGTCTAGCGGGGGGCCTAAGCACAGATACGCAGTATTTT. The full variable domain, rest sourced from reference TRBV7-2 and TRBJ2-3, is GAGVSQSPSNKVTEKGKDVELRCDPISGHTALYWYRQSLGQGLEFLIYFQGNSAPDKSGLPSDRFSAERTGGSVSTLTIQRTQQEDSAVYLCASSIRLAGGLSTDTQYFGPGTRLTVL.